Sequencing of this TCR beta chain was carried out in a study of OX40 agonist ivuxolimab in advanced cancers. Background on the study: A diagnosis of hepatocellular carcinoma, melanoma, renal cell or head and neck cancer was present in dose-escalation patients. General study points: Certain nonresponders additionally had low normalized T-cell clonal expansion.

TCRdb keeps only in-frame clones here, not all; method: immunoSEQ multiplex PCR. The sample includes roughly 68,000 clones, roughly nine tenths of them seen just once. V was pared by 7 bases and J by 0 bases, with 6 bases of the junction left unmatched. The CDR3 has 15 residues. CDR1 is MNHEY and CDR2 is SMNVEV in the germline V gene (reference sequence). Details on this clone: Antigen: not known.

This chain connects TRBV27 to TRBJ2-1, with 7 bases that match TRBD1. This receptor was identified in an adult with an advanced solid tumor such as melanoma, head and neck, liver or kidney cancer. This specimen was CD4+ or CD8+ T cells sorted from blood, taken in a trial of the OX40 agonist ivuxolimab. The CDR3 region is CASTERDSSYNEQFF. Here the CDR3 DNA reads TGTGCCAGCACCGAACGGGACAGCTCCTACAATGAGCAGTTCTTC.